This TCR beta chain was sequenced during a study of T-cell reconstitution after alpha-beta-depleted transplantation in children. Preparing the TCRbeta library involved the use of unique molecular identifiers. TCRdb recomputed calls from the PCR reads with MiXCR, one row per CDR3 protein. Of 230,000 or so distinct CDR3 sequences in the sample, approximately 12% were seen once. In germline, CDR1 is SEHNR, CDR2 FQNEAQ (reference sequence). This CDR3 region has 16 residues. Germline trimming cut 4 bases from V and 3 bases from J; bases unmatched to any gene: 7. This clonotype has a count of ten or more. Source: PBMCs from the stem cell graft donor, taken from the stem cell graft. The TCR sequence derives from a human donor who donated a stem cell graft to a child with acute lymphoblastic leukemia. V usage is TRBV7-9 and J usage is TRBJ2-3; 10 bases are a match to TRBD2. CDR3 bases: TGTGCCAGCAGCTGGGGCGGACTAGCGGAGACAGATACGCAGTATTTT. Translation: CASSWGGLAETDTQYF.